This T cell receptor beta chain was sequenced during a study of CD8+CD57+ T cells in acquired aplastic anemia. About the study: Quantities of DNA derived from sorted CD4+ and CD8+ cells averaged 3.2 ug.

The TCR beta profiling, which covered VDJ combination and CDR3 sequence, was carried out using genomic DNA as the template. TCRdb called the reads again in MiXCR, with one record for every CDR3 protein. The sample consists of 100,000 to 150,000 distinct CDR3 sequences, 40% of them appearing once. At least ten counts were recorded for this clonotype. Its antigen is currently unknown. V was cut by 6 bases and J by 9 bases, with 18 bases left in between. The CDR3 is 15 amino acids. Looked up from germline, CDR1 is MNHNS and CDR2 is SASEGT. General observations from the study: Significant differences in CD8+ Simpson's diversity were not observed between patients and controls.

Patients chosen for sequencing had CD8+CD57+ cells that had expanded, as shown by flow cytometry. Among the patients, all had severe acquired aplastic anemia. Source material: sorted CD4+, CD8+, or CD8+CD57+ T cells (not recorded which) from PBMCs. The clonotype was recovered from a human donor with aplastic anemia. The chain couples TRBV6-1 to TRBJ1-6; D may be TRBD1 (5 bases). CDR3 nucleotide sequence: TGTGCCAGCAGCTTTGGGACGGACCGCGGTTCACCCCTCCACTTT. Protein product: CASSFGTDRGSPLHF.